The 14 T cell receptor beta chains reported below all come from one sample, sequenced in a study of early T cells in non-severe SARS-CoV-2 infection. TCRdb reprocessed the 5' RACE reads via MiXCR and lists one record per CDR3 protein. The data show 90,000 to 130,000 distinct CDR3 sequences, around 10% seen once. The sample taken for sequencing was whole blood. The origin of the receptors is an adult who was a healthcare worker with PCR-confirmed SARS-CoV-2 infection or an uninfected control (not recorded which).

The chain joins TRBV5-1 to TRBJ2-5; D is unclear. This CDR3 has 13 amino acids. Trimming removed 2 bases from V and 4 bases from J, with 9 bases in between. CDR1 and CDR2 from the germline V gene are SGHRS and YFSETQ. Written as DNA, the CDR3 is TGCGCCAGCAGCTTTAAGTTCGGAGAGACCCAGTACTTC. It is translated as CASSFKFGETQYF.

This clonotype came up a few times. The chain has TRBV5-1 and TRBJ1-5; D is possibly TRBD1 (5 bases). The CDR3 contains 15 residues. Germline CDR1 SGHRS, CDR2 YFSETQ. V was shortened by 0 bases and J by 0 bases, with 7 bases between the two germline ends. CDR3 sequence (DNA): TGCGCCAGCAGCTTGGCCGGGGCTAGCAATCAGCCCCAGCATTTT. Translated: CASSLAGASNQPQHF.

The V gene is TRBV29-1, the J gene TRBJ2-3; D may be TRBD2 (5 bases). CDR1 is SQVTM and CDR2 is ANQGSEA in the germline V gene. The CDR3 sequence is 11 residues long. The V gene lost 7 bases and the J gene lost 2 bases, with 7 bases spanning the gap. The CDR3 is CSGTDTDTQYF. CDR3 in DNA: TGCAGCGGGACTGACACAGATACGCAGTATTTT.

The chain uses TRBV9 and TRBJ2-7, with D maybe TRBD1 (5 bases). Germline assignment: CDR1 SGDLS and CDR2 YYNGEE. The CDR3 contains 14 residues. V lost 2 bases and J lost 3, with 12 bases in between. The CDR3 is CASSVGRGSYEQYF. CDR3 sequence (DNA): TGTGCCAGCAGCGTCGGAAGGGGAAGCTACGAGCAGTACTTC.

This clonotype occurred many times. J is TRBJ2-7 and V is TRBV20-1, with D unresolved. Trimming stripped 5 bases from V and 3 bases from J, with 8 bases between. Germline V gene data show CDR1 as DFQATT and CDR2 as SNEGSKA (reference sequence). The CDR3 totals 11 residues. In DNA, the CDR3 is TGCAGTGCTGAGTGGGGCTACGAGCAGTACTTC. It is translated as CSAEWGYEQYF.

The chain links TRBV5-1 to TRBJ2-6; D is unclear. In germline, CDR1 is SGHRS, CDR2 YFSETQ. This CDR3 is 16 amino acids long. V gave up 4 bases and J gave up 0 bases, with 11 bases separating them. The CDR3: CASSIPFDSGANVLTF. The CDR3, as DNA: TGCGCCAGCAGCATCCCTTTCGACTCTGGGGCCAACGTCCTGACTTTC.

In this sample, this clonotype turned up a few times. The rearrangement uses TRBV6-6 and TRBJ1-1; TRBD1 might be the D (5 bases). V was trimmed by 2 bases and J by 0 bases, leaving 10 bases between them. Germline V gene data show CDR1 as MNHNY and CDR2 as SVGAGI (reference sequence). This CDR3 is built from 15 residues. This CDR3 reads CASSYEQAVNTEAFF. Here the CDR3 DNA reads TGTGCCAGCAGTTACGAACAGGCGGTGAACACTGAAGCTTTCTTT.

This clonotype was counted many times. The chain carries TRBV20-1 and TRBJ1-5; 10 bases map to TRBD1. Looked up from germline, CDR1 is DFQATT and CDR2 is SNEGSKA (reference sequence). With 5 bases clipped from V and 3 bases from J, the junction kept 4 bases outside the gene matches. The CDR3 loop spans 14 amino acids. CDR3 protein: CSAAGTGVNQPQHF. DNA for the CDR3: TGCAGTGCTGCCGGGACAGGGGTCAATCAGCCCCAGCATTTT.

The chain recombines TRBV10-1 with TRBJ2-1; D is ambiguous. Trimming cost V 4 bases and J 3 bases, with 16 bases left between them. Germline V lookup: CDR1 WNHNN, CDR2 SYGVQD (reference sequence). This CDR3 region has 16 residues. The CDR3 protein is CASSVAGLKGYNEQFF. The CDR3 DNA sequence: TGCGCCAGCAGTGTAGCCGGTCTAAAGGGCTACAATGAGCAGTTCTTC.

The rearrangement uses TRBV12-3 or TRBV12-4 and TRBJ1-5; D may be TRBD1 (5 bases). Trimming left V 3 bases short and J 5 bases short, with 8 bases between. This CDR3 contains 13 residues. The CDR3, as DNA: TGTGCCAGCAGTTTCACGGGACATCAGCCCCAGCATTTT. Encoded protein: CASSFTGHQPQHF.

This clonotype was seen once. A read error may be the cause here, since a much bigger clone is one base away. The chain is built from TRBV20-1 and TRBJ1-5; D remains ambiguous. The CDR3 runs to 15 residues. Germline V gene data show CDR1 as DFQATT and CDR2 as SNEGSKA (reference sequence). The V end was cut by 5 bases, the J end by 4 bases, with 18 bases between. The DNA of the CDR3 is TGCAGTGCTGGGCTTGGGGTAGATAGGAATCAGCCCCAGCATTTT. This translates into CSAGLGVDRNQPQHF.

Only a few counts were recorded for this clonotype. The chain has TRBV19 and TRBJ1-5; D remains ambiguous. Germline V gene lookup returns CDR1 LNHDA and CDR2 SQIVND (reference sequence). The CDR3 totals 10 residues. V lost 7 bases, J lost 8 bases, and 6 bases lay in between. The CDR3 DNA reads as TGTGCCAGTAAGGTAGAGCCCCAGCATTTT. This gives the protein CASKVEPQHF.

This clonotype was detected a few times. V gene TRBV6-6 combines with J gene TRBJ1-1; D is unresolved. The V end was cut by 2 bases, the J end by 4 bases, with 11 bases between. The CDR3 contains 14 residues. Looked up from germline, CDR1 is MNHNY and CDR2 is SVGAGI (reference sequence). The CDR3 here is CASSYARIITEAFF. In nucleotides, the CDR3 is TGTGCCAGCAGTTACGCCCGGATAATCACTGAAGCTTTCTTT.

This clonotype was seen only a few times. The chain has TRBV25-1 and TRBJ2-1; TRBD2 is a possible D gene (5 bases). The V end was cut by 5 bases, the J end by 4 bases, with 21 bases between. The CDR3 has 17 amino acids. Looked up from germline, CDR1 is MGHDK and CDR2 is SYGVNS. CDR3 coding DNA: TGTGCCAGCAGTTCCTTAGTGAGGACTTCGCCTTACAATGAGCAGTTCTTC. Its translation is CASSSLVRTSPYNEQFF.